These 21 T cell receptor beta chains came from one sample sequenced in a study of T cell repertoires in cytomegalovirus infection. From the reads, TCRdb called clonotypes with MiXCR, one entry per CDR3 protein. Here the sample spans around 350,000 distinct CDR3 sequences, 15% to 20% being singletons. The specimen was PBMCs. The receptor set was obtained from a human donor in good health (CMV status not recorded). Some clones in this sample may be carry-over from other donors' samples.

In its sample, this clonotype was seen many times. The chain joins TRBV7-6 to TRBJ2-3; TRBD2 agrees at 7 bases. V dropped 4 bases and J dropped 6; count of bases not matched to a gene: 13. This CDR3 region has 16 residues. Per the germline V gene, CDR1 is SGHVS and CDR2 is FNYEAQ. The CDR3 reads CASSSRLAKMRDTQYF. Written as DNA, the CDR3 is TGTGCCAGCAGCTCCAGACTAGCAAAAATGCGGGATACGCAGTATTTT.

CDR3 DNA: TGTGCCAGCAGCCCTGAGCGACAGGGGGTTGAAGGCTACACCTTC. It yields the protein CASSPERQGVEGYTF. The chain is built from TRBV6-1 and TRBJ1-2; 9 bases align to TRBD1. V dropped 6 bases and J dropped 8; count of bases not matched to a gene: 13. CDR1 MNHNS and CDR2 SASEGT come from the germline V gene. This CDR3 is 15 amino acids long.

The J gene is TRBJ1-6, the V gene TRBV12-3 or TRBV12-4, with a weak D call TRBD1 (5 bases). Trimming shortened V by 1 base and J by 6 bases, and 16 bases separated the two germline ends. The CDR3 totals 17 residues. The DNA for the CDR3 is TGTGCCAGCAGTTTAGGACCCGCGGGACGGCCTAATTCACCCCTCCACTTT. This codes for CASSLGPAGRPNSPLHF.

Ten or more counts support this clonotype. The chain joins TRBV10-3 to TRBJ1-1, with D possibly TRBD1 on 5 matching bases. Looked up from germline, CDR1 is ENHRY and CDR2 is SYGVKD. V lost 8 bases, J lost 1 base, and 11 bases lay in between. This CDR3 region has 13 residues. In nucleotides, the CDR3 is TGTGCCATCTCCGGGACGGAGAACACTGAAGCTTTCTTT. This encodes CAISGTENTEAFF.

The genes are TRBV5-1 and TRBJ2-3; D possibly matches TRBD1 or TRBD2 (5 bases each). There are 14 residues in the CDR3. Germline V gene sequence: CDR1 SGHRS, CDR2 YFSETQ. With 6 bases removed from V and 4 bases from J, the gap between germline ends came to 15 bases. The CDR3 protein is CASNPGEGSDTQYF. The CDR3 coding sequence is TGCGCCAGCAACCCTGGTGAGGGGTCAGATACGCAGTATTTT.

This sequence joins TRBV12-3 or TRBV12-4 and TRBJ2-6; D not certain. CDR3 size: 15 residues. V was cut by 4 bases and J by 0 bases, with 7 bases left in between. CDR3 residues: CASSSDISGANVLTF. CDR3 nucleotide sequence: TGTGCCAGCAGTTCTGACATCTCTGGGGCCAACGTCCTGACTTTC.

This clonotype appeared a few times. J is TRBJ1-6 and V is TRBV20-1; maybe TRBD1 (5 bases). Germline V gives CDR1 DFQATT, CDR2 SNEGSKA (reference sequence). The CDR3 has 15 amino acids. V was trimmed by 6 bases and J by 8 bases, leaving 20 bases between them. CDR3 DNA: TGCAGTGCCCGAGCCGGCTTATGGGGCCATTCACCCCTCCACTTT. Translated, it gives CSARAGLWGHSPLHF.

This clonotype was found many times. This chain links TRBV5-6 with TRBJ2-1; D possibly matches TRBD1 or TRBD2 (5 bases each). V was pared by 5 bases and J by 3 bases, with 12 bases between. Germline V gene lookup returns CDR1 SGHDT and CDR2 YYEEEE. There are 14 residues in the CDR3. CDR3 residues: CASSYRDGYNEQFF. The CDR3, as DNA: TGTGCCAGCAGTTACCGGGACGGCTACAATGAGCAGTTCTTC. The variable domain in full, completed from reference TRBV5-6 and TRBJ2-1, reads DAGVTQSPTHLIKTRGQQVTLRCSPKSGHDTVSWYQQALGQGPQFIFQYYEEEERQRGNFPDRFSGHQFPNYSSELNVNALLLGDSALYLCASSYRDGYNEQFFGPGTRLTVL.

The genes are TRBV18 and TRBJ2-7; D gene ambiguous. The V and J ends lost 4 bases and 5 bases respectively, with 12 bases between them. Per germline, CDR1 KGHSH and CDR2 LQKENI. The CDR3 consists of 13 residues. CDR3 in DNA: TGTGCCAGCTCACTTACTCGTTCGGACGAGCAGTACTTC. Amino acid sequence: CASSLTRSDEQYF. Full variable domain (remainder filled in from reference TRBV18 and TRBJ2-7): NAGVMQNPRHLVRRRGQEARLRCSPMKGHSHVYWYRQLPEEGLKFMVYLQKENIIDESGMPKERFSAEFPKEGPSILRIQQVVRGDSAAYFCASSLTRSDEQYFGPGTRLTVT.

This clonotype was counted only a few times. The CDR3 sequence: CASSGPPLYVDLETQYF. The CDR3 bases are TGTGCCAGCAGTGGGCCTCCGCTCTACGTGGACCTAGAGACCCAGTACTTC. V and J are TRBV12-3 or TRBV12-4 and TRBJ2-5; no clear D gene. Trimming took 5 bases from V and 4 from J, leaving 23 bases between them. The CDR3 is 17 residues long.

This clonotype was recorded a few times. The chain employs TRBV6-5 and TRBJ2-3; unclear D gene. The CDR3 has 14 amino acids. The V and J ends lost 4 bases and 1 base respectively, with 9 bases between them. Per germline, CDR1 MNHEY and CDR2 SVGAGI. The CDR3 region has the DNA TGTGCCAGCAGTTTTTACGGTGGCACAGATACGCAGTATTTT. Translated: CASSFYGGTDTQYF.

This clonotype was recorded many times. This chain links TRBV7-2 with TRBJ1-1; D unclear. V was cut by 0 bases and J by 2 bases, with 10 bases left in between. Germline CDR1 and CDR2: SGHTA and FQGNSA. This CDR3 has 15 amino acids. CDR3 sequence (DNA): TGTGCCAGCAGCTTAGCGCTATCGGGTAACACTGAAGCTTTCTTT. Translated: CASSLALSGNTEAFF.

The genes are TRBV5-1 and TRBJ2-1; the match to TRBD1 covers 9 bases. Unmatched junction bases numbered 7, after V lost 4 bases and J lost 8 bases. The length of the CDR3 is 14 residues. Germline V lookup: CDR1 SGHRS, CDR2 YFSETQ. CDR3 residues: CASSPTGQGDEQFF. In nucleotides, the CDR3 is TGCGCCAGCAGCCCCACGGGACAGGGAGATGAGCAGTTCTTC.

The V gene is TRBV12-3 or TRBV12-4, the J gene TRBJ2-7; D is possibly TRBD2 (5 bases). The CDR3 extends over 14 amino acids. V shed 5 bases and J shed 2 bases, with 13 bases lying between them. DNA of the CDR3: TGTGCCAGCAGTGACTACCCGGGTCCCTACGAGCAGTACTTC. Its translation: CASSDYPGPYEQYF.

This clonotype has a count of ten or more. The V call is TRBV7-2, the J call TRBJ2-3; no clear D gene. The CDR3 sequence is 14 residues long. Germline V gives CDR1 SGHTA, CDR2 FQGNSA. V was clipped by 1 base and J by 2 bases, with 7 bases between them. The CDR3 spells CASSLDHYTDTQYF. DNA of the CDR3: TGTGCCAGCAGCTTAGATCATTACACAGATACGCAGTATTTT.

The chain has TRBV12-3 or TRBV12-4 and TRBJ1-2; TRBD1 aligns across 7 bases. The CDR3 is 16 residues long. Losses at the gene ends were 5 bases for V and 4 bases for J; bases not matched to a gene: 13. CDR3 in DNA: TGTGCCAGCAGTCCGAGGGGGCCGGGGGGAGGCTATGGCTACACCTTC. Protein product: CASSPRGPGGGYGYTF.

This clonotype was counted at least ten times. The chain uses TRBV19 and TRBJ1-6, with D possibly matching TRBD1 (6 bases). This CDR3 comprises 14 residues. The V end lost 9 bases, the J end lost 6 bases, and 15 bases lay between the germline ends. Germline CDR1 reads LNHDA; CDR2 reads SQIVND (reference sequence). CDR3 in amino acids: CARETGSLNSPLHF. As DNA, the CDR3 is TGTGCCAGGGAGACAGGTAGCCTTAATTCACCCCTCCACTTT.

In its sample, this clonotype was seen a few times. The V gene is TRBV11-2, the J gene TRBJ2-7; D remains ambiguous. Trimming removed 1 base at V and 0 bases at J, with 7 bases between. Germline-derived CDR1 and CDR2 are SGHAT and FQNNGV. The CDR3 contains 14 residues. CDR3 in DNA: TGTGCCAGCAGCTTAGCGTCGAGCTCCTACGAGCAGTACTTC. Translation: CASSLASSSYEQYF.

This clonotype was seen a handful of times. J is TRBJ2-7 and V is TRBV5-1; no clear D. Germline CDR1 is SGHRS and CDR2 is YFSETQ. V lost 1 base and J lost 4, with 15 bases in between. The CDR3 consists of 15 residues. CDR3 nucleotides: TGCGCCAGCAGCTTGCGTTTTGGTCAGGCGTACGAGCAGTACTTC. Protein: CASSLRFGQAYEQYF.

The chain joins TRBV20-1 to TRBJ1-5; D gene ambiguous. This CDR3 has 12 residues. Germline loops: CDR1 DFQATT, CDR2 SNEGSKA (reference sequence). Trimming took 6 bases from V and 7 from J, leaving 13 bases between them. The CDR3 nucleotides are TGCAGTGCAGTGGAGGCAGTACAGCCCCAGCATTTT. Encoded protein: CSAVEAVQPQHF.

This chain uses TRBV10-3 with TRBJ1-5; D unresolved. V was clipped by 2 bases and J by 2 bases, with 7 bases between them. Germline assignment: CDR1 ENHRY and CDR2 SYGVKD. CDR3 length: 14 residues. This CDR3 is CAISEGLGNQPQHF. For the CDR3, the DNA is TGTGCCATCAGTGAGGGACTGGGCAATCAGCCCCAGCATTTT.